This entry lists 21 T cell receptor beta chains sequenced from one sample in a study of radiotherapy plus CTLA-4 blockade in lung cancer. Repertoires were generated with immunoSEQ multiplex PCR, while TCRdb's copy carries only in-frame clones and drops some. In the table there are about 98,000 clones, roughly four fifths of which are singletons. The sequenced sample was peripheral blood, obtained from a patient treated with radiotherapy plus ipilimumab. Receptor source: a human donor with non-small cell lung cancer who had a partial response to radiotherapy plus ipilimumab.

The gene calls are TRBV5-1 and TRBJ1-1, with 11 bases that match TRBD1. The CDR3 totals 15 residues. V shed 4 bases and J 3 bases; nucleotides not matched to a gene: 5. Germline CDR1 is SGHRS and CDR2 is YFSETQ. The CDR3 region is CASSVRTGGYTEAFF. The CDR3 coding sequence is TGCGCCAGCAGCGTAAGGACAGGGGGCTACACTGAAGCTTTCTTT.

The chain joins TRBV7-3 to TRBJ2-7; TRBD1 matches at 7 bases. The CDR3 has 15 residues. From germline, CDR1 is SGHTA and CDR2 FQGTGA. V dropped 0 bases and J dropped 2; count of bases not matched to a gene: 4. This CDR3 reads CASSLTGDSTYEQYF. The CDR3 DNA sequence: TGTGCCAGCAGCTTAACCGGGGACAGTACCTACGAGCAGTACTTC. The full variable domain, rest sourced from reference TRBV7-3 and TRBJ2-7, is GAGVSQTPSNKVTEKGKYVELRCDPISGHTALYWYRQSLGQGPEFLIYFQGTGAADDSGLPNDRFFAVRPEGSVSTLKIQRTERGDSAVYLCASSLTGDSTYEQYFGPGTRLTVT.

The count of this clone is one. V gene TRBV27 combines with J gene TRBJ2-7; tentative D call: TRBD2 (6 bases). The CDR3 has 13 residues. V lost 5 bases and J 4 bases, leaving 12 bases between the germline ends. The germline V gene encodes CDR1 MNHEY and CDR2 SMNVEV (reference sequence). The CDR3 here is CASSASGPYEQYF. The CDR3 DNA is TGTGCCAGCAGTGCAAGCGGGCCTTACGAGCAGTACTTC.

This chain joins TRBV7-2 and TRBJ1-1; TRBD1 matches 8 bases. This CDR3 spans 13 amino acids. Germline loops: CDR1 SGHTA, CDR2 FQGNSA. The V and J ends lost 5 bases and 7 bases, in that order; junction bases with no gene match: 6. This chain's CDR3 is CASSTQGAGEAFF. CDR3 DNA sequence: TGTGCCAGCAGCACCCAGGGGGCAGGTGAAGCTTTCTTT.

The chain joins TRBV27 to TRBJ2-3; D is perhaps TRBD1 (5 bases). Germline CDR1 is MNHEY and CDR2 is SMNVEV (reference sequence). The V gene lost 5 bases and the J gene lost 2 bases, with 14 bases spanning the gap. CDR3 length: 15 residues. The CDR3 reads CASSTRVPYTDTQYF. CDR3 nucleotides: TGTGCCAGCAGTACCAGGGTGCCCTACACAGATACGCAGTATTTT.

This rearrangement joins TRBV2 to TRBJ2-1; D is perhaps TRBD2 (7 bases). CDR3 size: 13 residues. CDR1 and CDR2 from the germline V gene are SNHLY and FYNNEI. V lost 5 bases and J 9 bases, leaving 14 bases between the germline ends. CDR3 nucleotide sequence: TGTGCCAGCAGTATTCGGGGGGCGGGTGAGCAGTTCTTC. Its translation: CASSIRGAGEQFF.

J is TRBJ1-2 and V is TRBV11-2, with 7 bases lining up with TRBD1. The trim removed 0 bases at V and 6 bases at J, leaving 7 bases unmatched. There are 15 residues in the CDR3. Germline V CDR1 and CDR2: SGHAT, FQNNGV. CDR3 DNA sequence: TGTGCCAGCAGCTTAGATCCTACAGGGGTCGATGGCTACACCTTC. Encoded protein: CASSLDPTGVDGYTF. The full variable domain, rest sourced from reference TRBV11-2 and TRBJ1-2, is EAGVAQSPRYKIIEKRQSVAFWCNPISGHATLYWYQQILGQGPKLLIQFQNNGVVDDSQLPKDRFSAERLKGVDSTLKIQPAKLEDSAVYLCASSLDPTGVDGYTFGSGTRLTVV.

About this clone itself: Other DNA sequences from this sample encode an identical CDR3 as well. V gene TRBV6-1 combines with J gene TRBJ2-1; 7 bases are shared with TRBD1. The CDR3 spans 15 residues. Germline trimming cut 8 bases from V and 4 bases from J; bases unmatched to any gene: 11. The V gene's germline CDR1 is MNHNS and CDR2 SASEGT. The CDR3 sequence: CASVEDGQEYNEQFF. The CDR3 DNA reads TGTGCCAGCGTGGAGGATGGACAGGAATACAATGAGCAGTTCTTC.

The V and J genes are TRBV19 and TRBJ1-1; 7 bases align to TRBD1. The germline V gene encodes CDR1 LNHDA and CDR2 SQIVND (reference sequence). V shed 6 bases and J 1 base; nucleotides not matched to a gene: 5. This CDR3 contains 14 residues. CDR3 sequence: CASSHGQANTEAFF. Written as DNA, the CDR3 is TGTGCCAGTAGCCACGGACAGGCGAACACTGAAGCTTTCTTT.

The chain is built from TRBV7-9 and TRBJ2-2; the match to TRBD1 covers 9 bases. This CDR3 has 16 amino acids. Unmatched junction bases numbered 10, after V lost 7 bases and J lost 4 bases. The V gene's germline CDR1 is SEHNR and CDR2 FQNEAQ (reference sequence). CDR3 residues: CASTDRDRDVTGELFF. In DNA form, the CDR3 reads TGTGCCAGCACCGACCGGGACAGGGATGTCACCGGGGAGCTGTTTTTT.

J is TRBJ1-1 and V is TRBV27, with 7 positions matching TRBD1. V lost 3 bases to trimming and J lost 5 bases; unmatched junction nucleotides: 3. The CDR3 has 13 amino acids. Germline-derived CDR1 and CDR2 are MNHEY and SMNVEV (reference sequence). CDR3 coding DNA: TGTGCCAGCAGTTTCAGGGGGAGGACTGAAGCTTTCTTT. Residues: CASSFRGRTEAFF.

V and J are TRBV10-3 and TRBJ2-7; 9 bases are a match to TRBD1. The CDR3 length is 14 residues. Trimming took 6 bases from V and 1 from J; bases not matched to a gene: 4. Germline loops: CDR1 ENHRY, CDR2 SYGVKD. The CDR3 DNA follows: TGTGCCATCAGCCCCGGGACAGGGTCCTACGAGCAGTACTTC. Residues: CAISPGTGSYEQYF.

The CDR3 DNA sequence: TGCGCCAGCAGTGAGTCGGACCGCGGGAATACGCAGTATTTT. Amino acids: CASSESDRGNTQYF. This sequence joins TRBV10-1 and TRBJ2-3; D possibly corresponds to TRBD2 (6 bases). The germline V and J ends were trimmed by 0 bases and 7 bases, with 11 bases remaining between them. Germline V CDR1 and CDR2: WNHNN, SYGVQD (reference sequence). The CDR3 covers 14 residues.

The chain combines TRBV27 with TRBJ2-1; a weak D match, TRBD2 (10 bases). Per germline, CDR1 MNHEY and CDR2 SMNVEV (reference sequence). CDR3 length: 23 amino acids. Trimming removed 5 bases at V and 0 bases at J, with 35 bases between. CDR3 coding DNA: TGTGCCAGCAGTCAACGCTCCACAGGGGGCGCCGGACTAGCGGCCAGCTCCTACAATGAGCAGTTCTTC. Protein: CASSQRSTGGAGLAASSYNEQFF.

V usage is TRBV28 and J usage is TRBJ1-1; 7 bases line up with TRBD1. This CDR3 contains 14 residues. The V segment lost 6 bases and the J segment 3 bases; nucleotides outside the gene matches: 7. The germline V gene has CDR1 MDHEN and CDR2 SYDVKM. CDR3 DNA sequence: TGTGCCAGCAGGGCCGAGGGACAGCACACTGAAGCTTTCTTT. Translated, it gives CASRAEGQHTEAFF.

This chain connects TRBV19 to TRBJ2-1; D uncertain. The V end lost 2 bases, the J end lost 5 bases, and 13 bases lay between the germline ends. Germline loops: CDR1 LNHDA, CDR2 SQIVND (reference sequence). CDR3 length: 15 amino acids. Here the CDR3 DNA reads TGTGCCAGTAGTATATATCCTCCCCCCCACAATGAGCAGTTCTTC. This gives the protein CASSIYPPPHNEQFF.

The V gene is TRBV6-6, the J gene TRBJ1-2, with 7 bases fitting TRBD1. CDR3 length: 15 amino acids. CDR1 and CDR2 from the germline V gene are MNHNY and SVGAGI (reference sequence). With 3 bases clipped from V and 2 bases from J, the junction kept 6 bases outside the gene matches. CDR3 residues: CASSYAGTANYGYTF. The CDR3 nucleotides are TGTGCCAGCAGTTATGCCGGGACAGCAAACTATGGCTACACCTTC.

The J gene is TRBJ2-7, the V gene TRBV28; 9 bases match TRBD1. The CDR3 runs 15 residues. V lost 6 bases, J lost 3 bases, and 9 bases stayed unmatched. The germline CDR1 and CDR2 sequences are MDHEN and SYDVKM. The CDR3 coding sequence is TGTGCCAGCAGAACCGGGACAGGGAGCGGCTACGAGCAGTACTTC. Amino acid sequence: CASRTGTGSGYEQYF.

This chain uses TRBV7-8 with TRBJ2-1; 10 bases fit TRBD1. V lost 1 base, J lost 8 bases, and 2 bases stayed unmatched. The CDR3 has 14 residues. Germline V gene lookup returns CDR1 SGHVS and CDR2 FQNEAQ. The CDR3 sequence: CASSLGQGADEQFF. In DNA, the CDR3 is TGTGCCAGCAGCTTAGGACAGGGGGCCGATGAGCAGTTCTTC.

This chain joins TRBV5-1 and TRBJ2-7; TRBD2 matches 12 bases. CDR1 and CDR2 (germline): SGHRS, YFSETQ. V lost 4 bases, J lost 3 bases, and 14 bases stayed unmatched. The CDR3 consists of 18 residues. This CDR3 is CASSAQPFGTSGFYEQYF. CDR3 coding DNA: TGCGCCAGCAGCGCACAACCCTTTGGGACTAGCGGGTTCTACGAGCAGTACTTC.

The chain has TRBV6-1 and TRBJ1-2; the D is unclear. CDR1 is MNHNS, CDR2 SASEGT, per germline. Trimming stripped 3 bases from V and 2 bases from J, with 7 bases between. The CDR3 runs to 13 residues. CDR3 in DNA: TGTGCCAGCAGTGACAGATTCAACTATGGCTACACCTTC. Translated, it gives CASSDRFNYGYTF.